Below, 18 T cell receptor beta chains from the same sample are listed, as sequenced in a study of T cell responses to AZD1222 COVID-19 vaccine. Measured with immunoSEQ multiplex PCR; TCRdb has only the in-frame clones, and not every one. The sample yields 130,000 or so clones, roughly 93% seen once. The sequenced sample was peripheral blood, obtained 28 days after the second AZD1222 dose. Source of these receptors: an adult who received the AZD1222 COVID-19 vaccine.

The chain joins TRBV4-2 to TRBJ1-2; TRBD1 matches 7 bases. Germline assignment: CDR1 LGHNA and CDR2 YNFKEQ. This CDR3 contains 16 residues. The trim removed 0 bases at V and 8 bases at J, leaving 12 bases unmatched. CDR3 residues: CASSQDSLDRDGGYTF. In nucleotides, the CDR3 is TGTGCCAGCAGCCAAGATTCCCTCGACAGGGATGGGGGCTACACCTTC.

The chain is built from TRBV6-5 and TRBJ2-3; no firm D call. Germline V gives CDR1 MNHEY, CDR2 SVGAGI. The CDR3 has 12 residues. The ends were cut back, 5 bases at V and 3 bases at J, with 6 bases in the middle. CDR3 in amino acids: CASSPRTDTQYF. The CDR3 DNA is TGTGCCAGCAGTCCTAGGACAGATACGCAGTATTTT.

V gene TRBV11-2 combines with J gene TRBJ1-3, with D unresolved. The CDR3 loop spans 16 amino acids. The V gene lost 2 bases and the J gene lost 7 bases, with 18 bases spanning the gap. Germline loops: CDR1 SGHAT, CDR2 FQNNGV. In DNA, the CDR3 is TGTGCCAGCAGCTTAAGGACGCGAAGGAGAGGGAACACCATATATTTT. Its translation: CASSLRTRRRGNTIYF.

The chain recombines TRBV30 with TRBJ1-1; perhaps TRBD1 as D (5 bases). There are 11 residues in the CDR3. Germline V lookup: CDR1 GTSNPN, CDR2 SVGIG (reference sequence). Trimming stripped 1 base from V and 10 bases from J, with 10 bases between. CDR3 loop: CAWSGGTAAFF. In nucleotides, the CDR3 is TGTGCCTGGAGTGGAGGGACGGCAGCTTTCTTT.

Here the CDR3 DNA reads TGTGCCAGCAGCCCTGCCGCAGGATGGGCCGCGAATGAAAAACTGTTTTTT. It yields the protein CASSPAAGWAANEKLFF. The chain employs TRBV5-4 and TRBJ1-4; D remains unclear. This CDR3 region has 17 residues. Germline assignment: CDR1 SGHNT and CDR2 YYREEE (reference sequence). V gave up 4 bases and J gave up 5 bases, with 21 bases separating them.

The rearrangement joins TRBV27 to TRBJ2-7, with no clear D. Germline CDR1 MNHEY, CDR2 SMNVEV (reference sequence). There are 12 residues in the CDR3. Trimming cost V 5 bases and J 4 bases, with 9 bases left between them. The CDR3 protein is CASSTFGYEQYF. Written as DNA, the CDR3 is TGTGCCAGCAGTACCTTCGGGTACGAGCAGTACTTC.

CDR3 nucleotide sequence: TGTGCCAGCAGTTTTGAAGGGGGCGTAGGAAAGCAGTACTTC. Its protein product is CASSFEGGVGKQYF. The chain links TRBV27 to TRBJ2-7; 7 bases fit TRBD1. This CDR3 has 14 residues. CDR1 and CDR2 (germline): MNHEY, SMNVEV (reference sequence). The ends lost 3 bases at V and 8 bases at J; junction bases unmatched: 10.

The V call is TRBV7-9, the J call TRBJ2-1, with a tentative D call TRBD2 (5 bases). Deletions cut 11 bases from V and 0 bases from J, with 11 bases between. CDR3 length: 13 residues. The germline V gene has CDR1 SEHNR and CDR2 FQNEAQ (reference sequence). This chain's CDR3 is CAGRDFSYNEQFF. The DNA for the CDR3 is TGTGCCGGACGGGATTTCTCCTACAATGAGCAGTTCTTC.

The CDR3 loop is CASSWTGTGGTGELFF. CDR3 nucleotides: TGTGCCAGCAGCTGGACCGGGACAGGGGGAACCGGGGAGCTGTTTTTT. The chain links TRBV7-3 to TRBJ2-2; 11 nucleotides line up with TRBD1. The V gene end was trimmed by 4 bases and the J gene end by 5 bases; junction bases not matched to a gene: 6. The CDR3 loop spans 16 amino acids. Germline-derived CDR1 and CDR2 are SGHTA and FQGTGA.

This sequence joins TRBV11-3 and TRBJ2-1, with D possibly being TRBD1 (6 bases). This CDR3 spans 16 amino acids. V shed 6 bases and J shed 4 bases, with 19 bases lying between them. Germline V gives CDR1 SGHNT, CDR2 YENEEA. CDR3 in DNA: TGTGCCAGCAGTGCGGGCGAGGGACACAATTACAATGAGCAGTTCTTC. It translates to CASSAGEGHNYNEQFF. Full variable domain (rest looked up from reference TRBV11-3 and TRBJ2-1): EAGVVQSPRYKIIEKKQPVAFWCNPISGHNTLYWYLQNLGQGPELLIRYENEEAVDDSQLPKDRFSAERLKGVDSTLKIQPAELGDSAVYLCASSAGEGHNYNEQFFGPGTRLTVL.

The V gene is TRBV5-1, the J gene TRBJ1-1; no definite D call. Germline assignment: CDR1 SGHRS and CDR2 YFSETQ. The V end lost 6 bases, the J end lost 0 bases, and 12 bases lay between the germline ends. This CDR3 region has 14 residues. The CDR3 loop reads CASIAWVLNTEAFF. CDR3 bases: TGCGCCAGCATCGCTTGGGTGCTGAACACTGAAGCTTTCTTT. Complete variable domain (other parts from reference TRBV5-1 and TRBJ1-1): KAGVTQTPRYLIKTRGQQVTLSCSPISGHRSVSWYQQTPGQGLQFLFEYFSETQRNKGNFPGRFSGRQFSNSRSEMNVSTLELGDSALYLCASIAWVLNTEAFFGQGTRLTVV.

The chain employs TRBV9 and TRBJ2-1, with D unresolved. The CDR3 runs to 15 residues. Germline lookup yields CDR1 SGDLS and CDR2 YYNGEE. The V end was cut by 0 bases, the J end by 0 bases, with 7 bases between. The chain's CDR3 is CASSVGGNSYNEQFF. Written as DNA, the CDR3 is TGTGCCAGCAGCGTAGGGGGAAACTCCTACAATGAGCAGTTCTTC.

This clone showed up just once. The V and J genes are TRBV27 and TRBJ2-1; the D gene is possibly TRBD1 (7 bases). CDR3 length equals 14 residues. V lost 1 base and J 8 bases, leaving 12 bases between the germline ends. Germline loops: CDR1 MNHEY, CDR2 SMNVEV (reference sequence). CDR3 amino acids: CASSLFDRDYEQFF. The CDR3 DNA follows: TGTGCCAGCAGTTTATTTGACAGGGACTATGAGCAGTTCTTC.

V is TRBV5-5 and J is TRBJ2-7, with a possible D match to TRBD1 (5 bases). In germline, CDR1 is SGHKS, CDR2 YYEKEE (reference sequence). The CDR3 length is 14 residues. V gave up 1 base and J gave up 6 bases, with 14 bases separating them. The CDR3 DNA sequence: TGTGCCAGCAGCTTGTTGGCAGGGAAGCGCGAGCAGTACTTC. It codes for CASSLLAGKREQYF.

The chain links TRBV5-4 to TRBJ2-4; D remains ambiguous. V was clipped by 2 bases and J by 1 base, with 16 bases between them. Germline V CDR1 and CDR2: SGHNT, YYREEE (reference sequence). The CDR3 is 17 amino acids. In nucleotides, the CDR3 is TGTGCCAGCAGCTTCAATCCCCCACAGAGGGCCAAAAACATTCAGTACTTC. It codes for CASSFNPPQRAKNIQYF.

The chain is built from TRBV19 and TRBJ1-3, with TRBD1 as a possible D gene (5 bases). From germline, CDR1 is LNHDA and CDR2 SQIVND (reference sequence). The CDR3 has 15 amino acids. The V end lost 5 bases, the J end lost 2 bases, and 13 bases lay between the germline ends. CDR3 DNA sequence: TGTGCCAGTAGTGAAAGGACACCAACTGGAAACACCATATATTTT. This gives the protein CASSERTPTGNTIYF.

Concerning this clone: This sample includes further DNA sequences coding for the same CDR3. DNA of the CDR3: TGTGCCAGCAGTTACGGGCAGAAAAACACTGAAGCTTTCTTT. Translated: CASSYGQKNTEAFF. The chain employs TRBV6-5 and TRBJ1-1; D gene ambiguous. Deletions cut 2 bases from V and 2 bases from J, with 9 bases between. CDR1 and CDR2 from the germline V gene are MNHEY and SVGAGI. CDR3 length: 14 residues.

Only one count was recorded for this clone. This sequence joins TRBV19 and TRBJ1-5; D might be TRBD1 (6 bases). V was trimmed by 10 bases and J by 0 bases, leaving 13 bases between them. CDR1 is LNHDA, CDR2 SQIVND, per germline (reference sequence). The CDR3 spans 14 residues. CDR3 amino acids: CATTDRDSNQPQHF. The CDR3 DNA reads TGTGCCACCACGGACAGAGATAGCAATCAGCCCCAGCATTTT.